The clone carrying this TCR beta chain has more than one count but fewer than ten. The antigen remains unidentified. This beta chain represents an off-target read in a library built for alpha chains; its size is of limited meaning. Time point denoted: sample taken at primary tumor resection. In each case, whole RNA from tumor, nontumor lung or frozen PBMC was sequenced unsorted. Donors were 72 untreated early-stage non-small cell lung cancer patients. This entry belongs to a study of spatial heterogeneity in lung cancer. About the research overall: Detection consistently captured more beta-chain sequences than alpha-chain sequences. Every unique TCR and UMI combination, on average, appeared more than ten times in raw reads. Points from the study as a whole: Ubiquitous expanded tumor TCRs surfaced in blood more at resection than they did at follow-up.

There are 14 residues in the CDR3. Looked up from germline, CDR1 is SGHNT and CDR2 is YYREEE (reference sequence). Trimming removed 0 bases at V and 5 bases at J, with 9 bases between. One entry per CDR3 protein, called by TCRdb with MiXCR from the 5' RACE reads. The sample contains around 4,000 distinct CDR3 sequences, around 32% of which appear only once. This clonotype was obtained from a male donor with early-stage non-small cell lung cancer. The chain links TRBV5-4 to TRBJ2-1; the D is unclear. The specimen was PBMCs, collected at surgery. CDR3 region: CASSLGGVNNEQFF. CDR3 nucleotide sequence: TGTGCCAGCAGCTTGGGAGGCGTCAACAATGAGCAGTTCTTC.